These 29 T cell receptor beta chains were all obtained from the same sample, sequenced in a study of radiotherapy plus CTLA-4 blockade in lung cancer. TCRdb's copy holds only in-frame clones and misses some; the assay was immunoSEQ multiplex PCR. The table lists under 55,000 clones, 79% of them singletons. Here the sequenced sample was peripheral blood, taken from a patient treated with radiotherapy plus ipilimumab. The receptors here all came from a human donor with non-small cell lung cancer who had a partial response to radiotherapy plus ipilimumab.

This clone occurred a few times. This chain joins TRBV11-3 and TRBJ1-3; 7 bases match TRBD1. This CDR3 contains 14 residues. CDR1 and CDR2 from the germline V gene are SGHNT and YENEEA. J gave up 4 bases and V 6 bases, and 6 bases lay outside the gene matches. DNA of the CDR3: TGTGCCAGCAGAAAAGACAGGGAGGGAAACACCATATATTTT. Translating gives CASRKDREGNTIYF.

The rearrangement links TRBV19 to TRBJ1-2; tentative D call: TRBD1 (5 bases). This CDR3 region has 15 residues. The germline V gene has CDR1 LNHDA and CDR2 SQIVND (reference sequence). Trimming removed 1 base at V and 3 bases at J, with 12 bases between. CDR3 sequence reads: CASSIGTGTHYGYTF. In DNA form, the CDR3 reads TGTGCCAGTAGTATAGGGACGGGGACTCACTATGGCTACACCTTC.

The V and J genes are TRBV7-2 and TRBJ1-5, with D possibly matching TRBD1 (5 bases). Per germline, CDR1 SGHTA and CDR2 FQGNSA. The V end lost 6 bases, the J end lost 7 bases, and 13 bases lay between the germline ends. CDR3 length: 13 residues. The CDR3 loop reads CASSPQADQPQHF. The CDR3 DNA follows: TGTGCCAGCAGTCCACAGGCGGACCAGCCCCAGCATTTT.

This clone appeared once. This chain connects TRBV4-2 to TRBJ2-7; D is perhaps TRBD2 (6 bases). This CDR3 spans 14 amino acids. The ends were cut back, 4 bases at V and 3 bases at J, with 13 bases in the middle. Looked up from germline, CDR1 is LGHNA and CDR2 is YNFKEQ. The CDR3 protein is CASSPAGRNYEQYF. The CDR3 coding sequence is TGTGCCAGCAGCCCCGCGGGACGGAACTACGAGCAGTACTTC.

The chain uses TRBV11-2 and TRBJ1-6, with no clear D. V lost 5 bases, J lost 0 bases, and 11 bases lay in between. Germline V CDR1 and CDR2: SGHAT, FQNNGV. This CDR3 spans 16 amino acids. The CDR3 coding sequence is TGTGCCAGCAGCCTAGTGGAGAGCTCCTATAATTCACCCCTCCACTTT. Residues: CASSLVESSYNSPLHF.

This clone counts as medium-sized. V gene TRBV7-2 combines with J gene TRBJ2-1; perhaps TRBD2 as D (6 bases). This CDR3 region has 13 residues. Per germline, CDR1 SGHTA and CDR2 FQGNSA. V was pared by 5 bases and J by 8 bases, with 13 bases between. This chain's CDR3 is CASSMGGWDEQFF. In DNA, the CDR3 is TGTGCCAGCAGCATGGGAGGTTGGGATGAGCAGTTCTTC.

This clone was observed a few times. This rearrangement joins TRBV27 to TRBJ1-5; perhaps TRBD1 as D (6 bases). The CDR3 is 16 amino acids. With 2 bases removed from V and 2 bases from J, the gap between germline ends came to 13 bases. Germline CDR1 MNHEY, CDR2 SMNVEV (reference sequence). The CDR3 loop reads CASSLDRSSGNQPQHF. The DNA of the CDR3 is TGTGCCAGCAGTTTAGACAGGTCGTCGGGCAATCAGCCCCAGCATTTT.

V and J are TRBV5-1 and TRBJ1-1; D remains ambiguous. The germline V gene has CDR1 SGHRS and CDR2 YFSETQ. The length of the CDR3 is 15 residues. V lost 0 bases to trimming and J lost 4 bases, with 13 bases between them. This CDR3 reads CASSLGSGSGTEAFF. As DNA, the CDR3 is TGCGCCAGCAGCTTGGGCAGCGGTTCCGGCACTGAAGCTTTCTTT.

This clone showed up just a few times. The V call is TRBV2, the J call TRBJ1-2; TRBD1 aligns across 7 bases. V trimming: 4 bases; J trimming: 4 bases; junction bases outside the gene matches: 3. Germline V gene sequence: CDR1 SNHLY, CDR2 FYNNEI. The CDR3 contains 13 residues. The CDR3 loop reads CASSATGTYGYTF. CDR3 DNA: TGTGCCAGCAGTGCGACAGGGACCTATGGCTACACCTTC.

The rearrangement links TRBV7-2 to TRBJ1-5; TRBD1 matches 8 bases. With V trimmed by 2 bases and J by 4 bases, 1 base remained unmatched. The CDR3 has 14 residues. Germline CDR1 reads SGHTA; CDR2 reads FQGNSA. The CDR3 region is CASSLQGANQPQHF. DNA of the CDR3: TGTGCCAGCAGCTTACAGGGGGCAAATCAGCCCCAGCATTTT.

This clone was recorded once. This chain uses TRBV6-5 with TRBJ2-5; D possibly corresponds to TRBD1 (5 bases). CDR1 and CDR2 from the germline V gene are MNHEY and SVGAGI. V dropped 5 bases and J dropped 2 bases, with 9 bases sitting between them. The CDR3 covers 13 residues. The DNA of the CDR3 is TGTGCCAGCAGTGAGCAGGGACAAGAGACCCAGTACTTC. This encodes CASSEQGQETQYF.

CDR3 DNA: TGTGCCAGCAGTTTCCATACAGGGCTCGGGGAGCTGTTTTTT. This gives the protein CASSFHTGLGELFF. The gene calls are TRBV28 and TRBJ2-2; D is possibly TRBD1 (6 bases). V was clipped by 3 bases and J by 7 bases, with 12 bases between them. CDR3 length: 14 amino acids. CDR1 is MDHEN and CDR2 is SYDVKM in the germline V gene.

J is TRBJ2-5 and V is TRBV11-3; 10 bases match TRBD2. Unmatched junction bases numbered 4, after V lost 5 bases and J lost 1 base. The CDR3 spans 15 residues. Germline values: CDR1 SGHNT, CDR2 YENEEA. The CDR3 bases are TGTGCCAGCAGCAGGGCTAGCGGGGGCCAAGAGACCCAGTACTTC. This encodes CASSRASGGQETQYF.

V and J are TRBV6-5 and TRBJ1-1, with D unclear. Looked up from germline, CDR1 is MNHEY and CDR2 is SVGAGI. The CDR3 has 15 residues. Trimming shortened V by 0 bases and J by 1 base, and 9 bases separated the two germline ends. The CDR3: CASSYSPGTNTEAFF. The CDR3 region has the DNA TGTGCCAGCAGTTACTCCCCGGGAACGAACACTGAAGCTTTCTTT.

The rearrangement joins TRBV19 to TRBJ1-1; no reliable D call. CDR3 length equals 11 residues. Germline V gene lookup returns CDR1 LNHDA and CDR2 SQIVND (reference sequence). V was pared by 5 bases and J by 4 bases, with 5 bases between. CDR3 sequence: CASSHSTEAFF. In nucleotides, the CDR3 is TGTGCCAGTAGTCACAGCACTGAAGCTTTCTTT.

The CDR3 nucleotides read TGTGCCAGCAGTGAATTGACCAACAGGGTTGTAGACATTCAGTACTTC. This sequence encodes CASSELTNRVVDIQYF. This rearrangement joins TRBV6-1 to TRBJ2-4; TRBD1 is a possible D gene (6 bases). The CDR3 consists of 16 residues. V was shortened by 2 bases and J by 8 bases, with 19 bases between the two germline ends. The germline gives CDR1 MNHNS, CDR2 SASEGT.

In its sample, this clone was seen a few times. This chain joins TRBV4-3 and TRBJ2-1; 13 nucleotides align to TRBD2. The trim removed 3 bases at V and 2 bases at J, leaving 4 bases unmatched. The germline gives CDR1 LGHNA, CDR2 YSLEER. CDR3 length: 17 residues. The CDR3: CASSQATSGGAYNEQFF. The CDR3 DNA reads as TGCGCCAGCAGCCAGGCAACTAGCGGGGGGGCCTACAATGAGCAGTTCTTC.

The chain's CDR3 is CASSLEPQRGGNEQFF. DNA for the CDR3: TGTGCCAGCAGCTTAGAGCCCCAGCGGGGGGGAAATGAGCAGTTCTTC. J is TRBJ2-1 and V is TRBV7-7; 10 bases map to TRBD2. With 1 base clipped from V and 7 bases from J, the junction kept 7 bases outside the gene matches. Germline V CDR1 and CDR2: SSHAT, FNYEAQ (reference sequence). The CDR3 is 16 amino acids.

The CDR3 region is CASSLARTEDGYTF. CDR3 coding DNA: TGTGCCAGCAGCTTGGCCCGGACGGAGGATGGCTACACCTTC. The chain links TRBV5-5 to TRBJ1-2; D is unclear. This CDR3 is built from 14 residues. Germline CDR1 and CDR2: SGHKS and YYEKEE (reference sequence). The ends were cut back, 0 bases at V and 6 bases at J, with 12 bases in the middle. The full variable domain, its missing parts supplied by reference TRBV5-5 and TRBJ1-2, is DAGVTQSPTHLIKTRGQQVTLRCSPISGHKSVSWYQQVLGQGPQFIFQYYEKEERGRGNFPDRFSARQFPNYSSELNVNALLLGDSALYLCASSLARTEDGYTFGSGTRLTVV.

The V gene is TRBV5-1, the J gene TRBJ2-7; 7 bases fit TRBD2. The germline CDR1 and CDR2 sequences are SGHRS and YFSETQ. This CDR3 is 15 amino acids long. Trimming removed 2 bases from V and 3 bases from J; junction bases left unmatched: 8. The chain's CDR3 is CASSLISGAFYEQYF. The CDR3 DNA follows: TGCGCCAGCAGCTTAATCAGCGGGGCATTCTACGAGCAGTACTTC.

The V and J genes are TRBV7-9 and TRBJ2-1; the match to TRBD1 covers 8 bases. The V gene end was trimmed by 5 bases and the J gene end by 9 bases; junction bases not matched to a gene: 12. Per germline, CDR1 SEHNR and CDR2 FQNEAQ (reference sequence). The CDR3 covers 15 residues. The CDR3, as DNA: TGTGCCAGCAGCGCGGGACAGGCCGGACGGGGTGAGCAGTTCTTC. Its translation: CASSAGQAGRGEQFF.

The chain uses TRBV18 and TRBJ1-2; possibly TRBD1 for D (6 bases). CDR3 length: 13 amino acids. The V and J ends lost 1 base and 4 bases respectively, with 7 bases between them. CDR1 KGHSH and CDR2 LQKENI come from the germline V gene. The CDR3 sequence is CASSPRDIYGYTF. CDR3 in DNA: TGTGCCAGCTCACCACGGGACATCTATGGCTACACCTTC. The whole variable domain, filled in from reference TRBV18 and TRBJ1-2, reads NAGVMQNPRHLVRRRGQEARLRCSPMKGHSHVYWYRQLPEEGLKFMVYLQKENIIDESGMPKERFSAEFPKEGPSILRIQQVVRGDSAAYFCASSPRDIYGYTFGSGTRLTVV.

V usage is TRBV6-5 and J usage is TRBJ2-7, with TRBD1 matching over 12 bases. Germline CDR1 reads MNHEY; CDR2 reads SVGAGI. The CDR3 runs to 16 residues. J lost 3 bases, V lost 3 bases, and 6 bases had no gene match. In nucleotides, the CDR3 is TGTGCCAGCAGTTATTCAGGGACAGGGGGCTTCTACGAGCAGTACTTC. Translated: CASSYSGTGGFYEQYF.

The rearrangement links TRBV5-1 to TRBJ2-7, with TRBD1 matching 8 bases. With 0 bases clipped from V and 4 bases from J, the junction kept 9 bases outside the gene matches. The germline V gene has CDR1 SGHRS and CDR2 YFSETQ. CDR3 length: 16 amino acids. CDR3 sequence (DNA): TGCGCCAGCAGCTTGGTCCTGGACAGGGATGTGTACGAGCAGTACTTC. It translates to CASSLVLDRDVYEQYF.

This chain uses TRBV19 with TRBJ1-6, with TRBD1 matching 7 bases. This CDR3 is 14 amino acids long. Germline V lookup: CDR1 LNHDA, CDR2 SQIVND (reference sequence). After removal of 4 bases from V and 7 bases from J, the junction contained 4 bases not matched to a gene. CDR3 nucleotide sequence: TGTGCCAGTAGTACTGGGACAGAGAATTCACCCCTCCACTTT. Translated: CASSTGTENSPLHF.

The CDR3 is CASSLFTGRGPDSPLHF. The CDR3 bases are TGTGCCAGCAGTTTATTTACGGGCAGGGGGCCGGATTCACCCCTCCACTTT. The chain combines TRBV27 with TRBJ1-6; 8 bases line up with TRBD1. The germline gives CDR1 MNHEY, CDR2 SMNVEV (reference sequence). The CDR3 runs 17 residues. The V segment lost 1 base and the J segment 8 bases; nucleotides outside the gene matches: 10.

This clone has only a few counts. This sequence joins TRBV7-3 and TRBJ1-2; no firm D call. Germline values: CDR1 SGHTA, CDR2 FQGTGA. The CDR3 is 16 residues long. V was cut by 7 bases and J by 5 bases, with 23 bases left in between. The CDR3 DNA reads as TGTGCCAGCACCCTCTCCGGCCGTCACTTACTATATGGCTACACCTTC. Amino acids: CASTLSGRHLLYGYTF.

This clone was observed a handful of times. The rearrangement links TRBV6-1 to TRBJ2-3; D is perhaps TRBD2 (7 bases). Germline assignment: CDR1 MNHNS and CDR2 SASEGT. This CDR3 comprises 16 residues. Trimming took off 2 bases at V and 6 bases at J, with 18 bases between the two ends. The CDR3 spells CASSEKAGASWDTQYF. The CDR3 DNA is TGTGCCAGCAGTGAAAAGGCGGGGGCCTCATGGGATACGCAGTATTTT.

The chain joins TRBV5-1 to TRBJ2-3; 10 nucleotides line up with TRBD2. The junction had 7 bases not matched to a gene; V was cut back by 7 bases and J by 2 bases. The CDR3 contains 15 residues. Germline V CDR1 and CDR2: SGHRS, YFSETQ. In DNA, the CDR3 is TGCGCCAGCCTGCCCAGCGGGGGGGCCACAGATACGCAGTATTTT. Translation: CASLPSGGATDTQYF.